The present TCR beta chain was sequenced within a study of cytomegalovirus exposure and HLA in healthy donors. This clone has just a few counts. Its antigen remains unknown. Trimming removed 6 bases from V and 0 bases from J; junction bases left unmatched: 6. The germline CDR1 and CDR2 sequences are KGHSH and LQKENI. The CDR3 length is 15 residues. A multiplex PCR was run with 60 Vbeta primers and 13 Jbeta primers. Data came from immunoSEQ multiplex PCR; TCRdb stores just in-frame clones and leaves some out. The sample records approximately 160,000 clones, 75% to 85% being singletons. Overall study findings and caveats: In a later analysis, donors in an Asian-associated ancestry cluster reportedly had fewer N-insertions in productive TCRs than the cohort mean. Published work reported that the classifier diagnosed cytomegalovirus status with high specificity and sensitivity. An analysis done earlier found most TCR beta V segments productive about 90% or about 30% of the time. Generally TCR sequences proved uncommon, though certain public TCRs appeared in numerous donors.

The TCR originated in a woman in her 30s in good health and CMV-seropositive. The sequenced sample consisted of PBMCs. This chain links TRBV18 with TRBJ2-3; 7 bases agree with TRBD2. The CDR3 DNA reads as TGTGCCAGCTCCGCGGGACTAACGAGCACAGATACGCAGTATTTT. It codes for CASSAGLTSTDTQYF.